This TCR beta chain was sequenced during a study of T cells in localized non-small cell lung cancer. Notes on the study in general: The greatest T cell clonality was found in uninvolved adjacent lung (higher than in tumor). Median approximately 58 top-100 tumor clones were shared with paired adjacent lung. Greater T cell density in blood accompanied longer overall survival.

Data came from immunoSEQ multiplex PCR; TCRdb stores just in-frame clones and leaves some out. Of 75,000 to 90,000 clones in the sample, approximately 84% were seen once. The germline gives CDR1 SGHTA, CDR2 FQGTGA. The CDR3 is 16 residues long. V was clipped by 5 bases and J by 6 bases; unmatched bases: 11. To note about this clone: Antigen unknown.

The sample was peripheral blood, taken before any cancer treatment. The V call is TRBV7-3, the J call TRBJ2-2; 8 positions match TRBD2. The receptor was derived from a man aged 35 to 69 with stage I lung adenocarcinoma. Written as DNA, the CDR3 is TGTGCCAGCAGCGCTAACACGGGAGGGAGCCCCGGGGAGCTGTTTTTT. It yields the protein CASSANTGGSPGELFF.